Below are 12 T cell receptor beta chains sequenced from a single sample in a study of graft-versus-host responses after intestinal transplantation (dated by TCRdb to about 2021). Libraries were made using the immunoSEQ multiplex PCR assay. Not all clones reach the TCRdb copy of this immuneACCESS table, which keeps in-frame sequences only. Checked studies attribute under half of the gap to unresolved V genes and leave the rest unexplained. This sample holds tens of thousands of clones; roughly 89% were observed only once. Clones ranked in the top ten supply about 4.3% of the sample. This specimen's time point label, interpreted: cells obtained before transplantation from donor or recipient. Antigens for these TCRs are unknown. The sample here was unstimulated CD8+ T cells sorted from spleen or lymph node cells, taken before transplant. The receptor source for this set is a human donor who was the organ donor for an intestinal transplant.

The chain recombines TRBV7-9 with TRBJ2-1, with D possibly matching TRBD2 (5 bases). Germline CDR1 reads SEHNR; CDR2 reads FQNEAQ (reference sequence). Trimming cost V 6 bases and J 2 bases, with 11 bases left between them. This CDR3 region has 14 residues. The CDR3 DNA follows: TGTGCCAGCAGTAAATCCGGGACCTACAATGAGCAGTTCTTC. This codes for CASSKSGTYNEQFF.

The V call is TRBV30, the J call TRBJ2-7; possible D gene TRBD1, 6 bases. CDR3 length: 14 residues. V lost 2 bases, J lost 1 base, and 12 bases lay in between. CDR1 is GTSNPN and CDR2 is SVGIG in the germline V gene (reference sequence). The CDR3 DNA is TGTGCCTGGAGTCCGGACAGCGTTTCCTACGAGCAGTACGTC. It is translated as CAWSPDSVSYEQYV.

This clone has just one count. The chain joins TRBV7-9 to TRBJ1-1; TRBD1 aligns across 10 bases. Unmatched junction bases numbered 8, after V lost 7 bases and J lost 9 bases. In germline, CDR1 is SEHNR, CDR2 FQNEAQ (reference sequence). The CDR3 totals 13 residues. The CDR3 sequence is CASTGGGQGQAFF. The CDR3 region has the DNA TGTGCCAGCACGGGGGGGGGACAGGGGCAAGCTTTCTTT.

The V and J genes are TRBV28 and TRBJ2-5, with unresolved D. From germline, CDR1 is MDHEN and CDR2 SYDVKM. Trimming shortened V by 5 bases and J by 1 base, and 20 bases separated the two germline ends. The CDR3 spans 17 residues. The CDR3 coding sequence is TGTGCCAGCAGTGTTCATCTCGCCGGGTCTTCCCAAGAGACCCAGTACTTC. Translated: CASSVHLAGSSQETQYF.

This clone was observed once. The CDR3 region is CASSIWGYDKRNGYTF. CDR3 nucleotide sequence: TGTGCCAGTAGTATATGGGGCTATGACAAGAGGAATGGCTACACCTTC. The chain is built from TRBV19 and TRBJ1-2; a possible D gene is TRBD1 (5 bases). Between the trimmed V and J ends, which lost 2 bases and 6 bases, there was a span of 19 bases. From germline, CDR1 is LNHDA and CDR2 SQIVND (reference sequence). The CDR3 extends over 16 amino acids. Combining the CDR3 with reference TRBV19 and TRBJ1-2 gives the whole variable domain DGGITQSPKYLFRKEGQNVTLSCEQNLNHDAMYWYRQDPGQGLRLIYYSQIVNDFQKGDIAEGYSVSREKKESFPLTVTSAQKNPTAFYLCASSIWGYDKRNGYTFGSGTRLTVV.

The chain is built from TRBV6-5 and TRBJ2-2; D not certain. The length of the CDR3 is 14 residues. CDR1 and CDR2 from the germline V gene are MNHEY and SVGAGI. V lost 0 bases and J lost 5, with 7 bases in between. The DNA for the CDR3 is TGTGCCAGCAGTTACTCGATGCTAACCGGGGAGCTGTTTTTT. It is translated as CASSYSMLTGELFF.

The rearrangement uses TRBV5-1 and TRBJ1-2; the match to TRBD1 covers 7 bases. V was clipped by 0 bases and J by 7 bases; unmatched bases: 6. Germline CDR1 and CDR2: SGHRS and YFSETQ. CDR3 length: 14 residues. CDR3 sequence reads: CASSLDPGGLGYTF. The CDR3 nucleotides are TGCGCCAGCAGCTTGGATCCAGGGGGTCTTGGCTACACCTTC.

The V and J genes are TRBV9 and TRBJ1-4; D is possibly TRBD1 (6 bases). Germline CDR1 SGDLS, CDR2 YYNGEE. The CDR3 loop spans 15 amino acids. The V and J ends lost 0 bases and 7 bases respectively, with 13 bases between them. CDR3 in amino acids: CASSVAWGQREKLFF. In nucleotides, the CDR3 is TGTGCCAGCAGCGTAGCTTGGGGGCAACGTGAAAAACTGTTTTTT.

The chain is built from TRBV2 and TRBJ2-1; 12 positions agree with TRBD2. With 5 bases clipped from V and 15 bases from J, the junction kept 8 bases outside the gene matches. CDR3 length: 13 residues. Germline V lookup: CDR1 SNHLY, CDR2 FYNNEI. The CDR3 loop reads CASSRASGGARFF. CDR3 bases: TGTGCCAGCAGTCGGGCTAGCGGGGGGGCGCGGTTCTTC.

The rearrangement joins TRBV19 to TRBJ1-2, with TRBD1 matching over 8 bases. V lost 4 bases and J lost 4; bases outside the gene matches: 17. The CDR3 totals 18 residues. Germline V gives CDR1 LNHDA, CDR2 SQIVND (reference sequence). The CDR3 DNA is TGTGCCAGTAGTACCTACGCAAGCCCCCGACAGGGGTCCTATGGCTACACCTTC. Translating it yields CASSTYASPRQGSYGYTF.

The chain joins TRBV4-1 to TRBJ1-3, with D hard to call. The ends were cut back, 1 base at V and 6 bases at J, with 13 bases in the middle. CDR1 is MGHRA, CDR2 YSYEKL, per germline. The CDR3 has 15 residues. CDR3 nucleotides: TGCGCCAGCAGCCAAGTCTCGGGAGCTGAAAACACCATATATTTT. It yields the protein CASSQVSGAENTIYF.

The V gene is TRBV9, the J gene TRBJ2-6; D is unclear. Trimming removed 7 bases at V and 4 bases at J, with 6 bases between. The CDR3 consists of 12 residues. CDR1 is SGDLS, CDR2 YYNGEE, per germline. CDR3 DNA sequence: TGTGCCAGCCTTTCGGGGGCCAACGTCCTGACTTTC. Translated, it gives CASLSGANVLTF. The variable domain in full, with the rest retrieved from reference TRBV9 and TRBJ2-6, is DSGVTQTPKHLITATGQRVTLRCSPRSGDLSVYWYQQSLDQGLQFLIQYYNGEERAKGNILERFSAQQFPDLHSELNLSSLELGDSALYFCASLSGANVLTFGAGSRLTVL.